This TCR beta chain was documented in a study of T cell changes during pregnancy in multiple sclerosis. This CDR3 region has 16 residues. The ends lost 5 bases at V and 6 bases at J; junction bases unmatched: 12. The germline V gene has CDR1 MNHEY and CDR2 SMNVEV (reference sequence). Repertoires were generated with immunoSEQ multiplex PCR, while TCRdb's copy carries only in-frame clones and drops some. The sample includes roughly 43,000 clones, about nine tenths of them seen just once. The starting material was CD4+ T cells from peripheral blood mononuclear cells, obtained after pregnancy. The receptor was isolated from a female donor with multiple sclerosis, enrolled in a pregnancy study. The rearrangement joins TRBV27 to TRBJ1-5, with 8 bases matching TRBD1. CDR3 in DNA: TGTGCCAGCAGTGCATCACAGGGGGAGAGGAGTCAGCCCCAGCATTTT. Residues: CASSASQGERSQPQHF.